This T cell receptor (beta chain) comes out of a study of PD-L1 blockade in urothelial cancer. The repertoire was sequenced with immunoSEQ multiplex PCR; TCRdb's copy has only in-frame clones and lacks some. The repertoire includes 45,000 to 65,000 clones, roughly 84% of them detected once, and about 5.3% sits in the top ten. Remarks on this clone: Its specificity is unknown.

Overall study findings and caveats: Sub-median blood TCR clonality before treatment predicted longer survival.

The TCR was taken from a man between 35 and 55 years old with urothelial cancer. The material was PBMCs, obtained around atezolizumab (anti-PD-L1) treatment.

Written as DNA, the CDR3 is TGTGCCAGTAGTATGTATGTTGGGGGCACCTACGAGCAGTACTTC. This translates into CASSMYVGGTYEQYF. This sequence joins TRBV19 and TRBJ2-7; the D gene is possibly TRBD1 (6 bases). CDR3 size: 15 residues. CDR1 and CDR2 (germline): LNHDA, SQIVND (reference sequence). V lost 3 bases to trimming and J lost 2 bases, with 14 bases between them.